What follows are 22 T cell receptor beta chains derived from one specimen sequenced in a study of OX40 agonist ivuxolimab in advanced cancers. Produced via immunoSEQ multiplex PCR; TCRdb's table is partial and in-frame only. The sample consists of roughly 150,000 clones, 85% to 95% of them appearing once. The material was CD4+ or CD8+ T cells sorted from blood, obtained in a trial of the OX40 agonist ivuxolimab. Source of these receptors: an adult with an advanced solid tumor such as melanoma, head and neck, liver or kidney cancer.

The V gene is TRBV4-1, the J gene TRBJ1-5; D possibly corresponds to TRBD1 (6 bases). Deletions cut 1 base from V and 0 bases from J, with 13 bases between. Germline V CDR1 and CDR2: MGHRA, YSYEKL. The CDR3 loop spans 17 amino acids. The CDR3 here is CASSQGGGLGSNQPQHF. The CDR3 region has the DNA TGCGCCAGCAGCCAAGGGGGGGGCCTGGGTAGCAATCAGCCCCAGCATTTT.

The gene calls are TRBV4-3 and TRBJ2-7; 10 bases are shared with TRBD1. This CDR3 has 15 amino acids. CDR1 and CDR2 (germline): LGHNA, YSLEER. The V gene end was trimmed by 6 bases and the J gene end by 2 bases; junction bases not matched to a gene: 7. The CDR3 is CASRPGTGAPYEQYF. The CDR3 DNA is TGCGCCAGCAGGCCCGGGACAGGGGCGCCCTACGAGCAGTACTTC.

The chain combines TRBV27 with TRBJ1-6; D ambiguous. Germline-derived CDR1 and CDR2 are MNHEY and SMNVEV (reference sequence). The CDR3 consists of 14 residues. V dropped 6 bases and J dropped 4 bases, with 10 bases sitting between them. CDR3 bases: TGTGCCAGCAGCGCCGCGGGGTATAATTCACCCCTCCACTTT. This encodes CASSAAGYNSPLHF.

The genes are TRBV4-3 and TRBJ2-2, with 11 nucleotides matching TRBD1. V shed 0 bases and J 5 bases; nucleotides not matched to a gene: 11. Looked up from germline, CDR1 is LGHNA and CDR2 is YSLEER. CDR3 size: 19 residues. In DNA form, the CDR3 reads TGCGCCAGCAGCCAAGATGAGAGGCGGGACAGGGGGGGAACCGGGGAGCTGTTTTTT. It specifies CASSQDERRDRGGTGELFF.

About this clone itself: The germline gene is not matched at one end of the junction; a read error may be the cause. This sequence joins TRBV30 and TRBJ2-7; 11 bases match TRBD1. The CDR3 has 12 residues. CDR1 is GTSNPN and CDR2 is SVGIG in the germline V gene (reference sequence). CDR3 in DNA: TGTGCCTGCCGAGGGACAGGGGGAGGGTTTAACTTC. It translates to CACRGTGGGFNF.

This clone has only one observation. The chain joins TRBV18 to TRBJ2-7; 7 bases map to TRBD1. This CDR3 region has 14 residues. From germline, CDR1 is KGHSH and CDR2 LQKENI. V gave up 6 bases and J gave up 0 bases; unmatched junction bases: 5. This chain's CDR3 is CASSPGTASYEQYF. The DNA for the CDR3 is TGTGCCAGCTCCCCCGGGACAGCCTCCTACGAGCAGTACTTC.

CDR3 sequence reads: CSGRSSGNTIYF. CDR3 coding DNA: TGCAGCGGTAGAAGCTCTGGAAACACCATATATTTT. The V call is TRBV29-1, the J call TRBJ1-3, with D hard to call. CDR1 and CDR2 from the germline V gene are SQVTM and ANQGSEA. Trimming removed 7 bases at V and 0 bases at J, with 7 bases between. The CDR3 covers 12 residues.

The chain combines TRBV6-1 with TRBJ2-2; D assignment may be TRBD1 or TRBD2 (6 bases each). Germline assignment: CDR1 MNHNS and CDR2 SASEGT. The CDR3 runs to 14 residues. V lost 7 bases and J 0 bases, leaving 9 bases between the germline ends. The CDR3 DNA sequence: TGTGCCAGCACAAGGGGGGCGAACACCGGGGAGCTGTTTTTT. Translation: CASTRGANTGELFF.

This clone was recorded once. This chain uses TRBV7-9 with TRBJ1-4; TRBD1 matches 10 bases. The CDR3 totals 13 residues. The J segment lost 7 bases and the V segment lost 6 bases, leaving 2 bases of the junction unmatched. Germline CDR1 and CDR2: SEHNR and FQNEAQ (reference sequence). The CDR3: CASSRDRGEKLFF. The CDR3 region has the DNA TGTGCCAGCAGTCGGGACAGGGGTGAAAAACTGTTTTTT.

The rearrangement joins TRBV15 to TRBJ1-4; D remains unclear. Trimming cost V 0 bases and J 8 bases, with 7 bases left between them. This CDR3 is built from 13 residues. The germline CDR1 and CDR2 sequences are LNHNV and YYDKDF (reference sequence). The CDR3 nucleotides are TGTGCCACCAGCAGAGATCCCGGGGAAAAACTGTTTTTT. This codes for CATSRDPGEKLFF.

The V gene is TRBV7-9, the J gene TRBJ2-2; D ambiguous. Trimming took off 5 bases at V and 7 bases at J, with 5 bases between the two ends. CDR1 SEHNR and CDR2 FQNEAQ come from the germline V gene (reference sequence). The CDR3 has 11 residues. The CDR3 bases are TGTGCCAGCAGCCTATTCGGGGAGCTGTTTTTT. Its translation is CASSLFGELFF.

The chain has TRBV27 and TRBJ2-5; the D gene could be TRBD1 or TRBD2 (5 bases each). The V end was cut by 4 bases, the J end by 3 bases, with 21 bases between. In germline, CDR1 is MNHEY, CDR2 SMNVEV (reference sequence). The CDR3 loop spans 17 amino acids. This CDR3 is CASSSFSYGTGKETQYF. Written as DNA, the CDR3 is TGTGCCAGCAGTTCATTCAGCTACGGGACGGGAAAAGAGACCCAGTACTTC.

This clone was picked up one time. This sequence joins TRBV7-8 and TRBJ1-1; 9 positions agree with TRBD1. With 5 bases clipped from V and 3 bases from J, the junction kept 13 bases outside the gene matches. Germline CDR1 reads SGHVS; CDR2 reads FQNEAQ. The CDR3 is made up of 17 amino acids. For the CDR3, the DNA is TGTGCCAGCAGCACCCGTTGGGACAGGGAAGGTGACACTGAAGCTTTCTTT. Its protein product is CASSTRWDREGDTEAFF. Based on the CDR3 plus reference TRBV7-8 and TRBJ1-1, the full variable domain is GAGVSQSPRYKVAKRGQDVALRCDPISGHVSLFWYQQALGQGPEFLTYFQNEAQLDKSGLPSDRFFAERPEGSVSTLKIQRTQQEDSAVYLCASSTRWDREGDTEAFFGQGTRLTVV.

The chain recombines TRBV11-2 with TRBJ2-3, with D tentatively TRBD1 (6 bases). The germline gives CDR1 SGHAT, CDR2 FQNNGV. V was clipped by 5 bases and J by 1 base, with 10 bases between them. There are 14 residues in the CDR3. CDR3 DNA: TGTGCCAGCAGCCCACAGGGCGGCACAGATACGCAGTATTTT. Translation gives CASSPQGGTDTQYF.

The chain has TRBV2 and TRBJ2-5; D gene ambiguous. Germline CDR1 SNHLY, CDR2 FYNNEI. V was trimmed by 5 bases and J by 4 bases, leaving 8 bases between them. The CDR3 is made up of 12 amino acids. The CDR3 region is CASSKSRETQYF. The CDR3 coding sequence is TGTGCCAGCAGTAAGTCCCGAGAGACCCAGTACTTC.

The chain is built from TRBV6-5 and TRBJ1-4; D is perhaps TRBD1 (5 bases). CDR1 MNHEY and CDR2 SVGAGI come from the germline V gene. The V and J ends lost 5 bases and 3 bases respectively, with 13 bases between them. This CDR3 has 15 residues. The CDR3 is CASSLSGPSNEKLFF. The CDR3, as DNA: TGTGCCAGCAGTCTCTCGGGACCCTCTAATGAAAAACTGTTTTTT.

The chain uses TRBV11-2 and TRBJ2-7, with D possibly being TRBD1 (5 bases). This CDR3 comprises 13 residues. Germline V gene data show CDR1 as SGHAT and CDR2 as FQNNGV. V was pared by 2 bases and J by 0 bases, with 5 bases between. The CDR3 region is CASSLQGSYEQYF. CDR3 DNA sequence: TGTGCCAGCAGCTTACAGGGCTCCTACGAGCAGTACTTC.

This clone was detected only once. V is TRBV18 and J is TRBJ2-1, with 7 bases matching TRBD1. The CDR3 loop spans 15 amino acids. Germline CDR1 is KGHSH and CDR2 is LQKENI. Losses at the gene ends were 6 bases for V and 5 bases for J; bases not matched to a gene: 10. The CDR3: CASSPAGTAHNEQFF. The CDR3 DNA reads as TGTGCCAGCTCCCCGGCCGGGACAGCCCACAATGAGCAGTTCTTC.

The chain joins TRBV5-1 to TRBJ2-6, with D maybe TRBD1 (6 bases). Looked up from germline, CDR1 is SGHRS and CDR2 is YFSETQ. Between the trimmed V and J ends, which lost 2 bases and 1 base, there was a span of 10 bases. The CDR3 spans 16 residues. The CDR3, as DNA: TGCGCCAGCAGCTTCTTAGGGGGATCTGGGGCCAACGTCCTGACTTTC. Amino acid sequence: CASSFLGGSGANVLTF.

The chain joins TRBV5-1 to TRBJ2-2, with D hard to call. Germline loops: CDR1 SGHRS, CDR2 YFSETQ. The CDR3 has 14 residues. With 0 bases removed from V and 7 bases from J, the gap between germline ends came to 10 bases. The CDR3 nucleotides read TGCGCCAGCAGCTTGGTGTTGGGCATCGGGGAGCTGTTTTTT. Its protein product is CASSLVLGIGELFF.

The chain uses TRBV5-1 and TRBJ1-2, with TRBD1 identical over 7 bases. The V gene end was trimmed by 0 bases and the J gene end by 4 bases; junction bases not matched to a gene: 3. CDR1 and CDR2 from the germline V gene are SGHRS and YFSETQ. The CDR3 runs 14 residues. DNA of the CDR3: TGCGCCAGCAGCTTGGGACAGGGAGTCTATGGCTACACCTTC. Translating gives CASSLGQGVYGYTF. Based on the CDR3 plus reference TRBV5-1 and TRBJ1-2, the full variable domain is KAGVTQTPRYLIKTRGQQVTLSCSPISGHRSVSWYQQTPGQGLQFLFEYFSETQRNKGNFPGRFSGRQFSNSRSEMNVSTLELGDSALYLCASSLGQGVYGYTFGSGTRLTVV.

A single count supports this clone. CDR3 nucleotide sequence: TGTGCCAGCGGGACTAGCGGGAGATTCTACGAGCAGTACTTC. It yields the protein CASGTSGRFYEQYF. The rearrangement joins TRBV7-2 to TRBJ2-7; TRBD2 matches 14 bases. The germline V gene has CDR1 SGHTA and CDR2 FQGNSA. The V segment lost 8 bases and the J segment 3 bases; nucleotides outside the gene matches: 3. CDR3 length: 14 residues.